Listed below are T cell receptor beta chains from one sample, sequenced in a study of human T cells and chemical hapten exposure. Each CDR3 protein gets one entry after TCRdb re-called the RACE reads with MiXCR. The sample contains some 200,000 distinct CDR3 sequences, about 20% of which appear only once. The sample consisted of whole blood, taken in connection with sensitization to the hapten diphenylcyclopropenone (DPC). The receptors derive from a woman in her forties or fifties with alopecia areata. Some clones in this sample may be carry-over from other donors' samples. Each CDR3 is given with its conserved first and last residue. D genes are given only for firm matches. Rows may omit the clone size; those that give it use once, few, many or a size class.

TRBJ2-1,TRBD2,few,TRBV9,CASSEGGLALNEQFF,TGTGCCAGCAGCGAGGGGGGACTAGCGTTAAATGAGCAGTTCTTC
TRBJ1-4,.,.,TRBV5-1,CASSLEGTEGEKLFF,TGCGCCAGCAGCTTGGAGGGAACGGAGGGGGAAAAACTGTTTTTT
TRBJ2-3,.,.,TRBV5-5,CASSTGSSTDTQYF,TGTGCCAGCAGTACAGGCTCTAGCACAGATACGCAGTATTTT
TRBJ2-6,.,.,TRBV29-1,CSVEIGANVLTF,TGCAGCGTTGAGATTGGGGCCAACGTCCTGACTTTC
TRBJ1-2,.,.,TRBV12-3/TRBV12-4,CASSRPGVYGYTF,TGTGCCAGCAGTCGTCCAGGGGTTTATGGCTACACCTTC
TRBJ2-1,.,few,TRBV15,CATSRLDSVNEQFF,TGTGCCACCAGCAGATTGGACAGTGTGAATGAGCAGTTCTTC
TRBJ1-1,.,once,TRBV7-2,CANSLERSGISEAFF,TGTGCCAACAGCTTAGAAAGGTCAGGGATAAGTGAAGCTTTCTTT
TRBJ2-1,.,few,TRBV20-1,CSARDVVYNEQFF,TGCAGTGCTAGAGATGTAGTTTACAATGAGCAGTTCTTC
TRBJ2-5,TRBD2,few,TRBV20-1,CSATTSGKETQYF,TGCAGTGCAACGACTAGCGGAAAAGAGACCCAGTACTTC
TRBJ2-1,TRBD2,.,TRBV20-1,CSARPGLGSLEQFF,TGCAGTGCTCGACCGGGACTAGGATCGTTGGAGCAGTTCTTC
TRBJ2-7,.,.,TRBV20-1,CRTSQGGGGREQYF,TGCAGAACGAGTCAGGGTGGCGGGGGCAGAGAGCAGTACTTC